A single T cell receptor beta chain is shown here with its context. The V end lost 1 base, the J end lost 6 bases, and 19 bases lay between the germline ends. Germline V CDR1 and CDR2: MDHEN, SYDVKM. The CDR3 extends over 16 amino acids. This record belongs to a study of blood T cell repertoires in COVID-19. The protocol was immunoSEQ multiplex PCR, while the TCRdb copy is restricted to in-frame clones and leaves out a portion. Among about 250,000 clones, 85% were seen once, and the ten largest hold more than 4.5%. Input material: peripheral blood. This receptor was identified in a man aged 45-60 years with COVID-19, enrolled during active disease. J is TRBJ2-7 and V is TRBV28; D possibly corresponds to TRBD2 (8 bases). CDR3 bases: TGTGCCAGCAGTTTATCGATGGGGACTAGGGGGCGCGAGCAGTACTTC. Translating it yields CASSLSMGTRGREQYF.